Presented here are 3 T cell receptor beta chains from one specimen sequenced in a study of blood T cells in healthy people across ages. A sample-barcoded 5' primer and a J-beta primer mix were used in a second PCR of roughly 7 to 12 cycles. TCRdb fed the 5' RACE reads into MiXCR, producing one record per CDR3 protein. The sample yields fewer than 1.5 million distinct CDR3 sequences, 42% seen once. Sequenced sample: blood. Source of these receptors: a woman aged 18-30 years in good health.

The rearrangement uses TRBV20-1 and TRBJ2-3; 12 bases match TRBD1. The CDR3 has 16 residues. The J segment lost 0 bases and the V segment lost 5 bases, leaving 6 bases of the junction unmatched. Germline V lookup: CDR1 DFQATT, CDR2 SNEGSKA (reference sequence). CDR3 protein: CSAPGQGAYSTDTQYF. The CDR3 DNA reads as TGCAGTGCTCCGGGACAGGGGGCGTATAGCACAGATACGCAGTATTTT.

V and J are TRBV9 and TRBJ2-5; D might be TRBD1 or TRBD2, each matching 7 bases. V was shortened by 0 bases and J by 3 bases, with 15 bases between the two germline ends. The CDR3 is made up of 16 amino acids. The germline CDR1 and CDR2 sequences are SGDLS and YYNGEE. CDR3 DNA sequence: TGTGCCAGCAGCGTAGAAGGGGGCGGGGGAGAAGAGACCCAGTACTTC. It is translated as CASSVEGGGGEETQYF.

The sample holds a few counts of this clonotype. This sequence joins TRBV7-6 and TRBJ2-1; possible D gene TRBD1, 6 bases. The CDR3 loop spans 15 amino acids. Trimming removed 1 base at V and 7 bases at J, with 14 bases between. Germline lookup yields CDR1 SGHVS and CDR2 FNYEAQ. The CDR3, as DNA: TGTGCCAGCAGCTTAGAACAGGGTTACCAGAATGAGCAGTTCTTC. This encodes CASSLEQGYQNEQFF.